The source of this T cell receptor beta chain is a study of shared clonotypes between healthy human individuals. Study findings and constraints: For naive CD4 cells, around 5% of clonotypes were shared across a handful of donors. Relative to clonotypes present in all four donors, those not shared had lower generation probabilities. Larger richness was generally estimated for naive than memory subsets.

About this clone itself: Its antigen is not known.

This CDR3 region has 14 residues. Germline CDR1 reads KGHSH; CDR2 reads LQKENI. The V segment lost 5 bases and the J segment 4 bases; nucleotides outside the gene matches: 4. Assay used: immunoSEQ multiplex PCR; TCRdb lists only in-frame clones, some missing. The table has under 2,500,000 clones, about 94% seen once. All the donors were Caucasian adults who lived in Nashville, Tennessee. Sequencing was performed on naive CD4+ T cells sorted from blood. Noted subset: CD45RA+ positively selected. The J gene is TRBJ2-7, the V gene TRBV18; TRBD1 aligns across 11 bases. This TCR came from a man younger than 30 in good health. The CDR3 region is CASSDGQGAYEQYF. The CDR3 DNA reads TGTGCCAGCTCAGATGGACAGGGGGCTTACGAGCAGTACTTC.